This TCR beta chain was sequenced in a study of neoadjuvant anti-PD-1 for oral cavity cancer. Broader study findings: Only three patients per response group were TCR-analyzed; validation needed. Non-responders to neoadjuvant nivolumab had significantly more clonal PBMC T cells than responders.

The CDR3 totals 14 residues. The ends were cut back, 1 base at V and 4 bases at J, with 7 bases in the middle. Per germline, CDR1 KGHSH and CDR2 LQKENI. This clone has only a few counts. Its cognate antigen is unknown. Generated by immunoSEQ multiplex PCR, the TCRdb table keeps only in-frame clones and is missing some. The profile shows 15,000 to 20,000 clones, approximately 65% of them singletons. The receptor's source is a person between 40 and 80 years old with oral cavity squamous cell carcinoma. This specimen was PBMCs, taken before nivolumab (anti-PD-1) treatment. This rearrangement joins TRBV18 to TRBJ1-4; D might be TRBD1 (5 bases). CDR3 region: CASSPQGSNEKLFF. The CDR3 DNA is TGTGCCAGCTCACCACAGGGGAGTAATGAAAAACTGTTTTTT.